The 20 T cell receptor beta chains below come from one sample, sequenced in a study of molecular identifiers for immune sequencing clone quantification. TCRdb passed the PCR reads through MiXCR, listing each CDR3 protein once. The sample contains about 640,000 distinct CDR3 sequences, just under 20% of which appear only once. The sequenced material came from naive CD8+ T cells from blood, with Jurkat cell RNA spiked in. As to subset: FACS-sorted CD8+CD4-CCR7+CD45RA+ naive T cells. The receptor set was obtained from a human donor in good health. Some libraries in this study had Jurkat cell RNA spiked in.

The genes are TRBV20-1 and TRBJ2-3; D is ambiguous. V was clipped by 5 bases and J by 0 bases, with 9 bases between them. There are 13 residues in the CDR3. Germline values: CDR1 DFQATT, CDR2 SNEGSKA (reference sequence). CDR3 protein: CSARETSTDTQYF. The CDR3 region has the DNA TGCAGTGCTCGCGAGACTAGCACAGATACGCAGTATTTT.

The V call is TRBV19, the J call TRBJ2-7, with 7 bases lining up with TRBD1. The germline gives CDR1 LNHDA, CDR2 SQIVND (reference sequence). CDR3 length: 16 residues. With 5 bases clipped from V and 2 bases from J, the junction kept 12 bases outside the gene matches. CDR3 residues: CASSLKLDRTTYEQYF. Here the CDR3 DNA reads TGTGCCAGTAGTCTAAAGCTGGACAGGACAACCTACGAGCAGTACTTC.

This clonotype was picked up many times. The chain couples TRBV30 to TRBJ2-7, with D perhaps assigned TRBD1 or TRBD2 (6 bases each). This CDR3 comprises 14 residues. Looked up from germline, CDR1 is GTSNPN and CDR2 is SVGIG (reference sequence). Trimming took off 2 bases at V and 5 bases at J, with 16 bases between the two ends. CDR3 region: CAWSTPEGGNEQYF. In nucleotides, the CDR3 is TGTGCCTGGAGTACCCCCGAGGGGGGCAACGAGCAGTACTTC.

This clonotype is a singleton in its sample. This may be a read error, as it is one base from a much larger clone. This chain joins TRBV28 and TRBJ2-7; D is possibly TRBD1 (6 bases). The CDR3 contains 15 residues. Germline-derived CDR1 and CDR2 are MDHEN and SYDVKM. Trimming left V 5 bases short and J 4 bases short, with 18 bases between. CDR3 region: CASSPQQGLVYEQYF. The CDR3 DNA follows: TGTGCCAGCAGTCCACAACAGGGCCTAGTGTACGAGCAGTACTTC. Based on the CDR3 plus reference TRBV28 and TRBJ2-7, the full variable domain is DVKVTQSSRYLVKRTGEKVFLECVQDMDHENMFWYRQDPGLGLRLIYFSYDVKMKEKGDIPEGYSVSREKKERFSLILESASTNQTSMYLCASSPQQGLVYEQYFGPGTRLTVT.

This clonotype has at least ten counts. V gene TRBV29-1 combines with J gene TRBJ2-2, with a weak D call TRBD2 (5 bases). V was pared by 8 bases and J by 2 bases, with 12 bases between. The CDR3 is 13 amino acids. Germline-derived CDR1 and CDR2 are SQVTM and ANQGSEA. The CDR3 sequence is CSLIEGNTGELFF. In nucleotides, the CDR3 is TGCAGCCTCATTGAGGGTAACACCGGGGAGCTGTTTTTT.

This clonotype was counted ten times or more. The V call is TRBV5-6, the J call TRBJ1-1; D gene uncertain. The germline V and J ends were trimmed by 0 bases and 3 bases, with 12 bases remaining between them. This CDR3 is 15 amino acids long. Per germline, CDR1 SGHDT and CDR2 YYEEEE. CDR3 DNA sequence: TGTGCCAGCAGCTTGGAGCGGGGATCGGACACTGAAGCTTTCTTT. Protein product: CASSLERGSDTEAFF.

This clonotype was counted at least ten times. The CDR3 DNA follows: TGTGCCAGCAGTCGACAGGGGCTGGAAAACATTCAGTACTTC. It translates to CASSRQGLENIQYF. The chain recombines TRBV12-3 or TRBV12-4 with TRBJ2-4, with TRBD1 matching over 8 bases. V gave up 5 bases and J gave up 5 bases; unmatched junction bases: 5. This CDR3 has 14 amino acids.

This clonotype came up many times. The chain's CDR3 is CASSQGGTGRNTGELFF. CDR3 DNA: TGCGCCAGCAGCCAAGGAGGGACGGGACGGAACACCGGGGAGCTGTTTTTT. This chain uses TRBV4-1 with TRBJ2-2, with D possibly called TRBD1 or TRBD2 (5 bases each). Germline V gives CDR1 MGHRA, CDR2 YSYEKL. This CDR3 comprises 17 residues. V was pared by 1 base and J by 1 base, with 13 bases between.

This clonotype was seen many times. The rearrangement uses TRBV28 and TRBJ1-3; D is possibly TRBD1 (6 bases). Germline lookup yields CDR1 MDHEN and CDR2 SYDVKM. The CDR3 sequence is 15 residues long. Trimming took 6 bases from V and 0 from J, leaving 12 bases between them. CDR3 in amino acids: CASRPDRSSGNTIYF. Written as DNA, the CDR3 is TGTGCCAGCAGGCCCGACAGGAGCTCTGGAAACACCATATATTTT.

With respect to this clonotype: Given a much more abundant clone one base away, this may be a read error. The chain is built from TRBV7-8 and TRBJ2-1; 13 positions agree with TRBD2. This CDR3 has 17 residues. CDR1 and CDR2 from the germline V gene are SGHVS and FQNEAQ. Here the CDR3 reads CASSSGLAGSSYNVQFF. In nucleotides, the CDR3 is TGTGCCAGCAGCTCGGGACTAGCGGGGAGCTCCTACAATGTGCAGTTCTTC.

This chain uses TRBV30 with TRBJ1-5; maybe TRBD1 (5 bases). This CDR3 region has 15 residues. With 5 bases removed from V and 1 base from J, the gap between germline ends came to 15 bases. Germline values: CDR1 GTSNPN, CDR2 SVGIG (reference sequence). Here the CDR3 DNA reads TGTGCCTGGTCAACTGGGACGGTGAGCAATCAGCCCCAGCATTTT. This gives the protein CAWSTGTVSNQPQHF.

This clonotype showed up many times. This sequence joins TRBV28 and TRBJ2-7; D gene uncertain. Trimming pared 8 bases from V and 0 bases from J, leaving 23 bases between. CDR1 is MDHEN and CDR2 is SYDVKM in the germline V gene. The CDR3 is made up of 17 amino acids. CDR3 sequence reads: CASCKTGFLRSSYEQYF. CDR3 nucleotides: TGTGCCAGCTGCAAGACTGGCTTCCTCCGAAGCTCCTACGAGCAGTACTTC.

Concerning this clonotype: This is likely a read error, given that the CDR3 carries no conserved phenylalanine or tryptophan at its end. This sequence joins TRBV2 and TRBJ2-1, with TRBD2 matching over 11 bases. This CDR3 contains 15 residues. The ends lost 6 bases at V and 3 bases at J; junction bases unmatched: 4. Germline V gene lookup returns CDR1 SNHLY and CDR2 FYNNEI. The CDR3 spells CASRIAGGFYNEQFY. DNA of the CDR3: TGTGCCAGCAGGATAGCGGGGGGGTTCTACAATGAGCAGTTCTAC.

This clonotype occurred many times. This rearrangement joins TRBV29-1 to TRBJ2-3; 11 nucleotides align to TRBD2. V was clipped by 4 bases and J by 3 bases; unmatched bases: 12. Germline V gene data show CDR1 as SQVTM and CDR2 as ANQGSEA. The length of the CDR3 is 17 residues. CDR3 loop: CSVAGLAAKRGTDTQYF. As DNA, the CDR3 is TGCAGCGTTGCGGGACTAGCGGCCAAAAGGGGGACAGATACGCAGTATTTT.

This clonotype came up many times. The chain carries TRBV29-1 and TRBJ2-7, with 9 bases aligning to TRBD1. Germline loops: CDR1 SQVTM, CDR2 ANQGSEA. V was clipped by 0 bases and J by 4 bases; unmatched bases: 7. This CDR3 has 15 amino acids. This CDR3 reads CSVEEGGTGWYEQYF. The DNA of the CDR3 is TGCAGCGTTGAAGAAGGTGGGACAGGGTGGTACGAGCAGTACTTC.

This clonotype was seen repeatedly, ten times or more. This CDR3 is CASSQGRPDEQYF. The DNA of the CDR3 is TGCGCCAGCAGCCAAGGTAGGCCAGACGAGCAGTACTTC. This chain links TRBV4-3 with TRBJ2-7; D not resolved. The CDR3 has 13 amino acids. Trimming shortened V by 1 base and J by 5 bases, and 9 bases separated the two germline ends. From germline, CDR1 is LGHNA and CDR2 YSLEER.

This clonotype was seen many times. Here the CDR3 DNA reads TGTGCCAGCAGTGAGGGGTTAGGGTCCGGTTACGAGCAGTACTTC. Translated, it gives CASSEGLGSGYEQYF. The chain has TRBV25-1 and TRBJ2-7; D is ambiguous. Trimming shortened V by 3 bases and J by 4 bases, and 16 bases separated the two germline ends. The CDR3 consists of 15 residues. Germline V lookup: CDR1 MGHDK, CDR2 SYGVNS.

About this clonotype: It may be a read error: a sequence one base away is much more abundant. The rearrangement joins TRBV27 to TRBJ2-3; 12 bases are a match to TRBD2. Germline-derived CDR1 and CDR2 are MNHEY and SMNVEV (reference sequence). The CDR3 totals 14 residues. The CDR3 loop is CVSRTSGVTDTQYF. Here the CDR3 DNA reads TGTGTCAGCAGGACTAGCGGGGTGACAGATACGCAGTATTTT.

This clonotype was recorded at least ten times. This CDR3 reads CASSSLKPGELFF. For the CDR3, the DNA is TGTGCCAGCAGCTCCTTGAAGCCCGGGGAGCTGTTTTTT. The V and J genes are TRBV7-6 and TRBJ2-2, with unresolved D. CDR1 is SGHVS and CDR2 is FNYEAQ in the germline V gene. This CDR3 is built from 13 residues. V lost 4 bases, J lost 6 bases, and 9 bases lay in between.

This clonotype occurred many times. The chain carries TRBV27 and TRBJ1-5; D gene ambiguous. Deletions cut 2 bases from V and 4 bases from J, with 9 bases between. CDR1 MNHEY and CDR2 SMNVEV come from the germline V gene (reference sequence). CDR3 size: 14 residues. CDR3: CASSLVYKNQPQHF. CDR3 in DNA: TGTGCCAGCAGTTTAGTGTACAAAAATCAGCCCCAGCATTTT.